One and the same sample provided the 30 T cell receptor beta chains below, sequenced in a study of T cells in Graves' hyperthyroidism and ophthalmopathy. Amplified regions were TCR beta CDR3 sequences from RNA transcripts. HTBI primers were used for first-round RT-PCR of the TCR CDR3. TCRdb redid the calling of the multiplex PCR reads with MiXCR, one entry per CDR3 protein. The sample shows over 200,000 distinct CDR3 sequences, 17% of them seen only once. The sample comprised blood. These receptors were obtained from a man between 45 and 60 years old with Graves' hyperthyroidism.

The V call is TRBV5-5, the J call TRBJ1-2, with TRBD1 matching 7 bases. This CDR3 has 16 amino acids. The germline V gene encodes CDR1 SGHKS and CDR2 YYEKEE (reference sequence). The junction had 13 bases not matched to a gene; V was cut back by 3 bases and J by 5 bases. The CDR3, as DNA: TGTGCCAGCAGCTATGGTACCACAGGGGTCCGATATGGCTACACCTTC. Its protein is CASSYGTTGVRYGYTF.

The CDR3 DNA is TGTGCCACCAGCAGAGGTACAGGGGGCTACGAGCAGTACTTC. Its protein product is CATSRGTGGYEQYF. The chain links TRBV15 to TRBJ2-7; 8 bases map to TRBD1. Unmatched junction bases numbered 2, after V lost 1 base and J lost 3 bases. There are 14 residues in the CDR3. Germline assignment: CDR1 LNHNV and CDR2 YYDKDF (reference sequence).

The chain is built from TRBV20-1 and TRBJ2-3; 10 nucleotides align to TRBD2. Germline assignment: CDR1 DFQATT and CDR2 SNEGSKA (reference sequence). The ends lost 0 bases at V and 1 base at J; junction bases unmatched: 7. The CDR3 length is 17 residues. The CDR3 sequence is CSAREAYLAGGTDTQYF. DNA of the CDR3: TGCAGTGCTAGAGAGGCTTATCTAGCGGGAGGCACAGATACGCAGTATTTT.

A remark on this clonotype: Just one base apart from a much larger clone, this may be a read error. This rearrangement joins TRBV3-1 to TRBJ2-3; TRBD2 is a possible D gene (6 bases). Per the germline V gene, CDR1 is LGHDT and CDR2 is YNNKEL (reference sequence). This CDR3 comprises 15 residues. Trimming pared 4 bases from V and 4 bases from J, leaving 15 bases between. DNA of the CDR3: TGTGCCAGCAGCCCTGGGACTGGCGGGGCAGATACGCAGTATTTT. Translating it yields CASSPGTGGADTQYF.

This rearrangement joins TRBV5-1 to TRBJ2-1; a possible D gene is TRBD2 (5 bases). The germline V and J ends were trimmed by 0 bases and 6 bases, with 10 bases remaining between them. CDR1 is SGHRS and CDR2 is YFSETQ in the germline V gene. The length of the CDR3 is 14 residues. CDR3 DNA sequence: TGCGCCAGCAGCTTGGCTCCAGCGGTCAATGAGCAGTTCTTC. Translation gives CASSLAPAVNEQFF.

This clonotype came up many times. The rearrangement uses TRBV12-3 or TRBV12-4 and TRBJ1-5; D remains ambiguous. Trimming took off 2 bases at V and 3 bases at J, with 11 bases between the two ends. The CDR3 length is 15 residues. The CDR3 loop is CASSLISGNNQPQHF. CDR3 bases: TGTGCCAGCAGTTTAATTAGTGGCAACAATCAGCCCCAGCATTTT.

This clonotype was counted a few times. The chain links TRBV24-1 to TRBJ1-1, with 8 bases that match TRBD1. The CDR3 is made up of 14 amino acids. CDR1 is KGHDR, CDR2 SFDVKD, per germline. The ends lost 4 bases at V and 4 bases at J; junction bases unmatched: 4. CDR3 DNA: TGTGCCACCAGTGACGACAGGGGTGGCACTGAAGCTTTCTTT. This gives the protein CATSDDRGGTEAFF.

The V gene is TRBV20-1, the J gene TRBJ2-7; 12 bases line up with TRBD1. CDR1 DFQATT and CDR2 SNEGSKA come from the germline V gene (reference sequence). The V and J ends lost 0 bases and 4 bases, in that order; junction bases with no gene match: 7. The CDR3 extends over 16 amino acids. This CDR3 is CSARDWGQGARYEQYF. CDR3 DNA: TGCAGTGCTAGAGATTGGGGACAGGGGGCTAGGTACGAGCAGTACTTC.

Many counts were recorded for this clonotype. This rearrangement joins TRBV7-9 to TRBJ1-2; 8 bases match TRBD1. Germline V gene sequence: CDR1 SEHNR, CDR2 FQNEAQ (reference sequence). Trimming cost V 4 bases and J 3 bases; bases outside gene matches: 7. The CDR3 is 15 amino acids. The CDR3 loop is CASSSSDRADYGYTF. The DNA for the CDR3 is TGTGCCAGCAGCTCTTCGGACAGGGCGGACTATGGCTACACCTTC. Drawing the rest from reference TRBV7-9 and TRBJ1-2, the complete variable domain is DTGVSQNPRHKITKRGQNVTFRCDPISEHNRLYWYRQTLGQGPEFLTYFQNEAQLEKSRLLSDRFSAERPKGSFSTLEIQRTEQGDSAMYLCASSSSDRADYGYTFGSGTRLTVV.

The V and J genes are TRBV12-3 or TRBV12-4 and TRBJ2-2, with D possibly matching TRBD2 (5 bases). V lost 6 bases and J 7 bases, leaving 15 bases between the germline ends. The length of the CDR3 is 14 residues. The CDR3 region has the DNA TGTGCCAGCAGGCCTCTGACTACCGACGGGGAGCTGTTTTTT. It encodes CASRPLTTDGELFF.

This clonotype was recorded many times. The chain couples TRBV27 to TRBJ1-1; D ambiguous. V lost 2 bases and J 1 base, leaving 11 bases between the germline ends. CDR1 is MNHEY and CDR2 is SMNVEV in the germline V gene (reference sequence). The CDR3 spans 15 residues. The CDR3 sequence is CASSLRRAENTEAFF. The CDR3 DNA follows: TGTGCCAGCAGTTTAAGGAGGGCCGAGAACACTGAAGCTTTCTTT.

The chain has TRBV6-1 and TRBJ2-7; 10 positions match TRBD2. After removal of 7 bases from V and 4 bases from J, the junction contained 7 bases not matched to a gene. The germline gives CDR1 MNHNS, CDR2 SASEGT. The length of the CDR3 is 14 residues. This CDR3 reads CASKLAGGQYEQYF. The DNA of the CDR3 is TGTGCCAGCAAATTAGCGGGAGGCCAATACGAGCAGTACTTC.

This clonotype turned up a few times. The rearrangement uses TRBV6-1 and TRBJ2-4; no definite D call. V lost 9 bases and J 7 bases, leaving 19 bases between the germline ends. The CDR3 sequence is 14 residues long. Germline V gene lookup returns CDR1 MNHNS and CDR2 SASEGT. CDR3 sequence (DNA): TGTGCCAGTCGACTCGACTCGACCTCGAACATTCAGTACTTC. Translated: CASRLDSTSNIQYF.

Concerning this clonotype itself: A read error may be the cause here, since a much bigger clone is one base away. The chain carries TRBV12-3 or TRBV12-4 and TRBJ2-1, with D tentatively TRBD2 (6 bases). This CDR3 comprises 14 residues. Trimming took 8 bases from V and 5 from J, leaving 16 bases between them. CDR3 nucleotides: TGTGCCAGCGGGGGACTTTTTCGGAACAATGAGCAGTTCTTC. Translation gives CASGGLFRNNEQFF.

In this sample, this clonotype turned up a few times. V usage is TRBV9 and J usage is TRBJ1-1, with D hard to call. V lost 3 bases and J 0 bases, leaving 6 bases between the germline ends. The CDR3 consists of 13 residues. Germline CDR1 reads SGDLS; CDR2 reads YYNGEE. CDR3 amino acids: CASSGNLNTEAFF. DNA of the CDR3: TGTGCCAGCAGCGGTAACCTGAACACTGAAGCTTTCTTT.

J is TRBJ2-1 and V is TRBV20-1, with 7 nucleotides matching TRBD2. The CDR3 consists of 13 residues. Looked up from germline, CDR1 is DFQATT and CDR2 is SNEGSKA (reference sequence). V was clipped by 1 base and J by 5 bases; unmatched bases: 2. The DNA for the CDR3 is TGCAGTGCTAGAGCTAGCGGCGACAATGAGCAGTTCTTC. Translating gives CSARASGDNEQFF.

The chain combines TRBV10-2 with TRBJ2-7, with a weak D call TRBD1 (6 bases). The CDR3 is 14 amino acids. Germline V lookup: CDR1 WSHSY, CDR2 SAAADI. Trimming cost V 3 bases and J 1 base, with 10 bases left between them. Written as DNA, the CDR3 is TGCGCCAGCAGTGATGGGGGCCCGTCCTACGAGCAGTACTTC. This encodes CASSDGGPSYEQYF.

This clonotype occurred many times. The chain couples TRBV12-3 or TRBV12-4 to TRBJ2-1; unclear D gene. There are 14 residues in the CDR3. Trimming removed 2 bases from V and 10 bases from J, with 15 bases in between. The DNA for the CDR3 is TGTGCCAGCAGTTTATATCAAGCGCCAAACGAGCAGTTCTTC. Translation: CASSLYQAPNEQFF.

Ten or more counts support this clonotype. The rearrangement uses TRBV24-1 and TRBJ2-1, with 7 bases that match TRBD1. Germline loops: CDR1 KGHDR, CDR2 SFDVKD. CDR3 size: 16 residues. Unmatched junction bases numbered 7, after V lost 5 bases and J lost 1 base. CDR3 in DNA: TGTGCCACCAGTGCCCTTGACAGGGCGTCCTACAATGAGCAGTTCTTC. Residues: CATSALDRASYNEQFF.

This clonotype has at least ten counts. The V call is TRBV15, the J call TRBJ2-5, with D unresolved. V lost 0 bases and J lost 5, with 13 bases in between. The CDR3 is 15 residues long. Germline V gene data show CDR1 as LNHNV and CDR2 as YYDKDF (reference sequence). CDR3 sequence (DNA): TGTGCCACCAGCAGAGATCCAGGAACGGGCGAGACCCAGTACTTC. Translated: CATSRDPGTGETQYF. Based on the CDR3 plus reference TRBV15 and TRBJ2-5, the full variable domain is DAMVIQNPRYQVTQFGKPVTLSCSQTLNHNVMYWYQQKSSQAPKLLFHYYDKDFNNEADTPDNFQSRRPNTSFCFLDIRSPGLGDTAMYLCATSRDPGTGETQYFGPGTRLLVL.

Ten or more counts support this clonotype. J is TRBJ1-1 and V is TRBV14; D not certain. V lost 3 bases and J lost 7, with 15 bases in between. CDR3 length equals 14 residues. Per the germline V gene, CDR1 is SGHDN and CDR2 is FVKESK. The CDR3 sequence is CASSHTSGGYEAFF. In DNA form, the CDR3 reads TGTGCCAGCAGCCATACAAGCGGCGGATATGAAGCTTTCTTT.

This clonotype was observed a few times. The rearrangement links TRBV27 to TRBJ2-5; D may be TRBD2 (5 bases). The CDR3 consists of 15 residues. Germline CDR1 and CDR2: MNHEY and SMNVEV (reference sequence). Trimming took 3 bases from V and 2 from J, leaving 13 bases between them. The CDR3 protein is CASSFSTGSQETQYF. The CDR3, as DNA: TGTGCCAGCAGTTTCTCCACGGGATCTCAAGAGACCCAGTACTTC.

The table lists this clonotype with many counts. The chain couples TRBV5-1 to TRBJ2-1, with 7 bases aligning to TRBD1. V shed 4 bases and J 7 bases; nucleotides not matched to a gene: 8. CDR3 size: 14 residues. CDR1 and CDR2 (germline): SGHRS, YFSETQ. The CDR3 region is CASSDPQGSNEQFF. CDR3 nucleotides: TGCGCCAGCAGCGACCCACAGGGGTCGAATGAGCAGTTCTTC.

This chain joins TRBV27 and TRBJ2-7, with a possible D match to TRBD2 (5 bases). This CDR3 comprises 15 residues. V shed 5 bases and J shed 0 bases, with 14 bases lying between them. Looked up from germline, CDR1 is MNHEY and CDR2 is SMNVEV (reference sequence). CDR3 region: CASSRRADPSYEQYF. The CDR3 nucleotides are TGTGCCAGCAGTCGACGAGCGGACCCCTCCTACGAGCAGTACTTC.

This clonotype was seen a few times. The V and J genes are TRBV9 and TRBJ2-1; no definite D call. This CDR3 is 13 amino acids long. From germline, CDR1 is SGDLS and CDR2 YYNGEE. V dropped 4 bases and J dropped 1 base, with 6 bases sitting between them. The CDR3 bases are TGTGCCAGCAGCTCGGATTCCTACAATGAGCAGTTCTTC. Amino acid sequence: CASSSDSYNEQFF.

This clonotype was found a few times. The CDR3 DNA reads TGTGCCAGCAGTGTAGGGGCTCAGGCCAAAAACATTCAGTACTTC. As protein: CASSVGAQAKNIQYF. The J gene is TRBJ2-4, the V gene TRBV2; possible D gene TRBD1, 5 bases. CDR1 SNHLY and CDR2 FYNNEI come from the germline V gene. Trimming stripped 4 bases from V and 1 base from J, with 11 bases between. The CDR3 contains 15 residues.

This clonotype was observed a handful of times. V and J are TRBV30 and TRBJ2-1; TRBD2 might be the D (6 bases). Germline V gives CDR1 GTSNPN, CDR2 SVGIG (reference sequence). CDR3 length: 11 amino acids. V lost 5 bases and J 13 bases, leaving 15 bases between the germline ends. CDR3 DNA: TGTGCCTGGGCCGCGCGGGAATTTCAGTTCTTC. It translates to CAWAAREFQFF.

This clonotype was found a few times. This chain uses TRBV4-2 with TRBJ1-2, with no clear D. The CDR3 is 15 residues long. Germline V gene lookup returns CDR1 LGHNA and CDR2 YNFKEQ. The germline V and J ends were trimmed by 1 base and 6 bases, with 15 bases remaining between them. This CDR3 reads CASSQADKGLDGYTF. The CDR3, as DNA: TGTGCCAGCAGCCAAGCCGACAAGGGCTTGGATGGCTACACCTTC.

The chain has TRBV12-3 or TRBV12-4 and TRBJ1-5; no clear D. With 1 base removed from V and 1 base from J, the gap between germline ends came to 11 bases. This CDR3 is built from 16 residues. CDR3 sequence: CASSLDSLGSNQPQHF. CDR3 DNA sequence: TGTGCCAGCAGTTTAGATTCCCTGGGGAGCAATCAGCCCCAGCATTTT.

Ten or more counts support this clonotype. V gene TRBV28 combines with J gene TRBJ2-7; TRBD2 agrees at 11 bases. V lost 7 bases, J lost 3 bases, and 17 bases stayed unmatched. The CDR3 runs 18 residues. From germline, CDR1 is MDHEN and CDR2 SYDVKM. The DNA of the CDR3 is TGTGCCAGCATCCCAACAGGGACTAGCGGAGTACGGTTCTACGAGCAGTACTTC. Translation gives CASIPTGTSGVRFYEQYF.